One and the same sample provided the 22 T cell receptor beta chains below, sequenced in a study of blood T cell repertoires in COVID-19. The table came from immunoSEQ multiplex PCR; TCRdb's copy has only in-frame clones and leaves some out. Counted here are 110,000 to 150,000 clones, 70% to 90% occurring once; the ten biggest clones make up under 4.5%. Sequencing used PBMCs or T cells enriched from blood (not recorded which). Receptor source: a man aged 50 to 60 who had recovered from COVID-19.

In regard to this clone: A junction boundary mismatches the germline segment, possibly from a read error. V gene TRBV29-1 combines with J gene TRBJ2-5; D might be TRBD2 (6 bases). This CDR3 spans 15 amino acids. Germline CDR1 reads SQVTM; CDR2 reads ANQGSEA. The CDR3 nucleotides are TGCAGGGTTGAGTCTACGGAGGGGCTGGGAGAGACCCAGTACTTC. It translates to CRVESTEGLGETQYF.

Note on this clone: Other nucleotide sequences from this sample produce the same CDR3. This chain's CDR3 is CASSLTQSNYGYTF. The CDR3 DNA reads as TGCGCCAGCAGCTTAACACAGAGTAACTATGGCTACACCTTC. The chain employs TRBV5-1 and TRBJ1-2, with unresolved D. Germline CDR1 SGHRS, CDR2 YFSETQ. The V gene lost 2 bases and the J gene lost 1 base, with 9 bases spanning the gap. There are 14 residues in the CDR3.

The chain links TRBV11-2 to TRBJ1-6; TRBD1 aligns across 8 bases. Germline trimming cut 6 bases from V and 8 bases from J; bases unmatched to any gene: 6. Germline V CDR1 and CDR2: SGHAT, FQNNGV. This CDR3 is built from 14 residues. The CDR3 here is CASSPGGGYSPLHF. Written as DNA, the CDR3 is TGTGCCAGCAGTCCAGGGGGCGGTTATTCACCCCTCCACTTT.

The chain links TRBV7-3 to TRBJ2-1, with TRBD1 identical over 9 bases. Per germline, CDR1 SGHTA and CDR2 FQGTGA. There are 16 residues in the CDR3. The V segment lost 5 bases and the J segment 2 bases; nucleotides outside the gene matches: 7. The CDR3 is CASSITGTGTYNEQFF. DNA of the CDR3: TGTGCCAGCAGCATCACCGGGACAGGGACCTACAATGAGCAGTTCTTC. Full variable domain (rest looked up from reference TRBV7-3 and TRBJ2-1): GAGVSQTPSNKVTEKGKYVELRCDPISGHTALYWYRQSLGQGPEFLIYFQGTGAADDSGLPNDRFFAVRPEGSVSTLKIQRTERGDSAVYLCASSITGTGTYNEQFFGPGTRLTVL.

The chain couples TRBV28 to TRBJ2-6, with TRBD1 identical over 11 bases. Germline loops: CDR1 MDHEN, CDR2 SYDVKM. The V gene end was trimmed by 4 bases and the J gene end by 0 bases; junction bases not matched to a gene: 2. The CDR3 has 17 amino acids. Here the CDR3 DNA reads TGTGCCAGCAGTTCCGGGACAGGGGGCTCTGGGGCCAACGTCCTGACTTTC. The encoded protein is CASSSGTGGSGANVLTF.

The chain combines TRBV9 with TRBJ2-3; TRBD2 might be the D (6 bases). Trimming pared 3 bases from V and 2 bases from J, leaving 16 bases between. Looked up from germline, CDR1 is SGDLS and CDR2 is YYNGEE. This CDR3 is 16 amino acids long. The CDR3 reads CASSEAGGQFTDTQYF. Here the CDR3 DNA reads TGTGCCAGCAGCGAGGCCGGAGGGCAATTCACAGATACGCAGTATTTT.

The V call is TRBV7-8, the J call TRBJ2-3; 7 positions agree with TRBD2. The CDR3 length is 13 residues. From germline, CDR1 is SGHVS and CDR2 FQNEAQ. J lost 14 bases, V lost 4 bases, and 12 bases had no gene match. The CDR3 region is CASSSHPGTTAYF. DNA of the CDR3: TGTGCCAGCAGCTCTCACCCGGGGACTACTGCGTATTTT.

The chain links TRBV5-1 to TRBJ1-2; D gene ambiguous. The CDR3 sequence is 14 residues long. CDR1 SGHRS and CDR2 YFSETQ come from the germline V gene. Trimming pared 4 bases from V and 0 bases from J, leaving 10 bases between. CDR3 nucleotide sequence: TGCGCCAGCAGCCCGAGTCCGGCTAACTATGGCTACACCTTC. Translation gives CASSPSPANYGYTF.

The rearrangement joins TRBV19 to TRBJ1-1; 12 bases agree with TRBD1. Germline CDR1 and CDR2: LNHDA and SQIVND (reference sequence). This CDR3 spans 15 amino acids. After removal of 9 bases from V and 1 base from J, the junction contained 6 bases not matched to a gene. CDR3 sequence: CASRDRGQENTEAFF. CDR3 bases: TGTGCCAGCAGGGACAGGGGGCAAGAGAACACTGAAGCTTTCTTT.

This rearrangement joins TRBV28 to TRBJ1-4; D remains unclear. The CDR3 extends over 17 amino acids. V was trimmed by 3 bases and J by 4 bases, leaving 18 bases between them. CDR1 is MDHEN, CDR2 SYDVKM, per germline. The CDR3 sequence: CASSFVVERRSNEKLFF. The CDR3, as DNA: TGTGCCAGCAGTTTTGTGGTGGAGAGAAGAAGTAATGAAAAACTGTTTTTT.

The V call is TRBV11-2, the J call TRBJ2-5; no firm D call. This CDR3 is built from 12 residues. Deletions cut 2 bases from V and 5 bases from J, with 6 bases between. Germline V gives CDR1 SGHAT, CDR2 FQNNGV. CDR3 protein: CASSLQVETQYF. The CDR3 nucleotides read TGTGCCAGCAGCTTACAGGTGGAGACCCAGTACTTC.

This clone was counted once. The chain is built from TRBV5-1 and TRBJ2-3; maybe TRBD1 (6 bases). Germline V CDR1 and CDR2: SGHRS, YFSETQ. The V end lost 7 bases, the J end lost 0 bases, and 15 bases lay between the germline ends. The CDR3 is made up of 15 amino acids. This CDR3 reads CASLLAGQSTDTQYF. The CDR3 DNA is TGCGCCAGCCTCCTGGCCGGACAGAGCACAGATACGCAGTATTTT.

The CDR3 DNA reads as TGTGCCAGCAACATCGGCGGGATCGGAACAGATACGCAGTATTTT. Its protein product is CASNIGGIGTDTQYF. The rearrangement joins TRBV7-2 to TRBJ2-3; tentatively, D is TRBD2 (6 bases). The CDR3 is made up of 15 amino acids. With 7 bases removed from V and 3 bases from J, the gap between germline ends came to 17 bases. From germline, CDR1 is SGHTA and CDR2 FQGNSA.

This clone showed up just a few times. The rearrangement joins TRBV28 to TRBJ2-7; D is perhaps TRBD2 (7 bases). This CDR3 comprises 16 residues. Germline V gives CDR1 MDHEN, CDR2 SYDVKM. V lost 6 bases to trimming and J lost 3 bases, with 21 bases between them. CDR3 amino acids: CASSYPFRGGSYEQYF. CDR3 sequence (DNA): TGTGCCAGCAGCTACCCCTTTAGGGGGGGAAGCTACGAGCAGTACTTC.

The chain has TRBV9 and TRBJ1-1; a possible D gene is TRBD1 (6 bases). Trimming cost V 4 bases and J 1 base, with 17 bases left between them. This CDR3 is built from 16 residues. CDR1 and CDR2 (germline): SGDLS, YYNGEE. The CDR3 reads CASSPHAGAANTEAFF. In DNA form, the CDR3 reads TGTGCCAGCAGCCCACACGCAGGGGCGGCGAACACTGAAGCTTTCTTT.

This clone was observed a single time. CDR3 in amino acids: CASSTRQGAEQYV. CDR3 nucleotide sequence: TGTGCCAGCAGCACTCGACAGGGAGCCGAGCAGTACGTC. The chain is built from TRBV11-2 and TRBJ2-7, with 7 positions matching TRBD1. This CDR3 has 13 residues. J lost 6 bases, V lost 5 bases, and 7 bases had no gene match. CDR1 and CDR2 (germline): SGHAT, FQNNGV.

This sequence joins TRBV11-2 and TRBJ1-5, with unresolved D. This CDR3 is built from 13 residues. The germline CDR1 and CDR2 sequences are SGHAT and FQNNGV. Trimming left V 0 bases short and J 4 bases short, with 4 bases between. This CDR3 reads CASSLELNQPQHF. The CDR3 bases are TGTGCCAGCAGCTTAGAATTAAATCAGCCCCAGCATTTT.

The CDR3 sequence: CAWSLNTGELFF. CDR3 nucleotide sequence: TGTGCCTGGAGTCTCAACACCGGGGAGCTGTTTTTT. This chain joins TRBV30 and TRBJ2-2; D gene uncertain. The CDR3 length is 12 residues. V was clipped by 2 bases and J by 2 bases, with 3 bases between them. Looked up from germline, CDR1 is GTSNPN and CDR2 is SVGIG (reference sequence).

This clone has only a few counts. The V call is TRBV5-5, the J call TRBJ1-6; 9 bases fit TRBD1. The CDR3 contains 15 residues. With 5 bases clipped from V and 5 bases from J, the junction kept 5 bases outside the gene matches. Looked up from germline, CDR1 is SGHKS and CDR2 is YYEKEE (reference sequence). DNA of the CDR3: TGTGCCAGCAGTTCCGGGACAGGGCATAATTCACCCCTCCACTTT. Protein sequence: CASSSGTGHNSPLHF.

The rearrangement links TRBV3-1 (or the pseudogene TRBV3-2) to TRBJ1-6, with 7 bases fitting TRBD1. The CDR3 covers 12 residues. V lost 3 bases, J lost 11 bases, and 1 base stayed unmatched. From germline, CDR1 is LGHDT and CDR2 YNNKEL (reference sequence). As DNA, the CDR3 is TGTGCCAGCAGCCAGACAGGGCCACCCCTCCACTTT. Amino acids: CASSQTGPPLHF.

The V gene is TRBV3-1 (or the pseudogene TRBV3-2), the J gene TRBJ1-4, with D perhaps TRBD1 (5 bases). CDR1 is LGHDT and CDR2 is YNNKEL in the germline V gene (reference sequence). Trimming removed 4 bases from V and 7 bases from J, with 13 bases in between. This CDR3 is built from 14 residues. The CDR3 is CASSPPQGREKLFF. As DNA, the CDR3 is TGTGCCAGCAGCCCCCCCCAGGGTCGTGAAAAACTGTTTTTT.

This chain links TRBV25-1 with TRBJ1-3; no reliable D call. This CDR3 has 13 residues. Deletions cut 6 bases from V and 0 bases from J, with 6 bases between. Per germline, CDR1 MGHDK and CDR2 SYGVNS. For the CDR3, the DNA is TGTGCCAGCAGATACTCCTCTGGAAACACCATATATTTT. Translated, it gives CASRYSSGNTIYF.